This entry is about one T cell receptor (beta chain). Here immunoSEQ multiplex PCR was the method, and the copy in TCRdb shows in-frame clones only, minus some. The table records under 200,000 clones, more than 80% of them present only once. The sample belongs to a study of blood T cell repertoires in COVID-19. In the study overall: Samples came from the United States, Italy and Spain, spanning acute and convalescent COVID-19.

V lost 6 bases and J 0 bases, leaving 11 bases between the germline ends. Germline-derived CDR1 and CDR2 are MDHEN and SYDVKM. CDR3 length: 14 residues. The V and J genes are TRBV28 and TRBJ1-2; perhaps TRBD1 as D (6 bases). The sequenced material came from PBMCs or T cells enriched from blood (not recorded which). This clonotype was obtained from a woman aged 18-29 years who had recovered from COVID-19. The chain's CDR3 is CASRPGAPNYGYTF. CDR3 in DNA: TGTGCCAGCAGACCAGGGGCCCCTAACTATGGCTACACCTTC.